Described below is a single TCR beta chain sequence and its context. Its antigen is still unknown. This entry belongs to a study of T cell responses to AZD1222 COVID-19 vaccine. Study as a whole: Both about-4-week and about-12-week second-dose recipients were combined.

Libraries were prepared by immunoSEQ multiplex PCR; TCRdb keeps only in-frame clonotypes and omits some of them. This table holds approximately 120,000 clones, roughly 90% found once. The V gene's germline CDR1 is SGHRS and CDR2 YFSETQ. The CDR3 consists of 13 residues. V dropped 3 bases and J dropped 2 bases, with 8 bases sitting between them. Study-wide results and caveats: CD4 TCRs associated with vaccination spanned spike, dominating at 160-218 and 743-854.

This sequence originates from an adult in good health. V and J are TRBV5-1 and TRBJ1-1; no clear D. Sequenced here: peripheral blood, sampled on day 0 of AZD1222 vaccination. CDR3 residues: CASSYDGNTEAFF. Written as DNA, the CDR3 is TGCGCCAGCAGCTACGACGGTAACACTGAAGCTTTCTTT. The full variable domain, in which reference TRBV5-1 and TRBJ1-1 provide the parts outside the CDR3, is KAGVTQTPRYLIKTRGQQVTLSCSPISGHRSVSWYQQTPGQGLQFLFEYFSETQRNKGNFPGRFSGRQFSNSRSEMNVSTLELGDSALYLCASSYDGNTEAFFGQGTRLTVV.